The next 9 T cell receptor beta chains were all read from a single sample in a study of CD8 T cells in Susac syndrome (dated by TCRdb to 2018 to 2020). To prepare the library, the immunoSEQ multiplex PCR assay was applied. RNA was extracted using the RNeasy kit, and roughly 0.45 to 1 ug of the RNA was reverse transcribed with random hexamers. Through fastp at Q25 and MiXCR, TCRdb rebuilt clones from the public reads, retaining in-frame beta chains. A single entry per CDR3 protein holds the most common genes and DNA from its merged rows. The sample table records 70,000 to 100,000 distinct CDR3 sequences; approximately 96% of these occur just once. 0.41% of the sample is in the top ten clones. Input material: CD8+ T cells from PBMCs. Every receptor here comes from a human donor with Susac syndrome.

This clonotype was detected only once. The J gene is TRBJ1-2, the V gene TRBV12-3 or TRBV12-4; D is unclear. V lost 3 bases to trimming and J lost 4 bases, with 6 bases between them. This CDR3 contains 12 residues. The chain's CDR3 is CASSFIGYGYTF. CDR3 DNA sequence: TGTGCCAGCAGTTTCATTGGCTATGGCTACACCTTC.

The chain has TRBV3-1 and TRBJ2-1; 11 positions match TRBD2. The CDR3 is 15 amino acids. The trim removed 1 base at V and 6 bases at J, leaving 2 bases unmatched. CDR1 LGHDT and CDR2 YNNKEL come from the germline V gene (reference sequence). The CDR3 is CASSQGLAGSNEQFF. The DNA for the CDR3 is TGTGCCAGCAGCCAAGGACTAGCGGGATCCAATGAGCAGTTCTTC.

V gene TRBV21-1 combines with J gene TRBJ2-1; the table's D gene call, TRBD2, was not cross checked with the DNA. TRBV21-1 is a listed pseudogene. CDR3 length: 15 amino acids. The chain's CDR3 is CASSKGTSGRNEQFF. The CDR3, as DNA: TGTGCCAGCAGCAAAGGGACTAGCGGGAGGAATGAGCAGTTCTTC.

This sequence joins TRBV20-1 and TRBJ2-7, with 7 bases matching TRBD1. Trimming removed 3 bases from V and 3 bases from J; junction bases left unmatched: 5. There are 13 residues in the CDR3. Germline V gene data show CDR1 as DFQATT and CDR2 as SNEGSKA (reference sequence). CDR3 region: CSASPDRDYEQYF. CDR3 DNA: TGCAGTGCTAGCCCCGACAGGGACTACGAGCAGTACTTC.

V is TRBV20-1 and J is TRBJ2-5, with D hard to call. Trimming took 6 bases from V and 5 from J, leaving 19 bases between them. Germline V lookup: CDR1 DFQATT, CDR2 SNEGSKA (reference sequence). The CDR3 loop spans 14 amino acids. The CDR3 sequence is CSASSGLHAETQYF. As DNA, the CDR3 is TGCAGTGCCAGCTCGGGCCTCCACGCTGAGACCCAGTACTTC.

This clonotype has only a few counts. V is TRBV6-1 and J is TRBJ2-7, with 7 bases identical to TRBD1. Germline V gene lookup returns CDR1 MNHNS and CDR2 SASEGT. The CDR3 loop spans 13 amino acids. The J segment lost 4 bases and the V segment lost 6 bases, leaving 6 bases of the junction unmatched. The chain's CDR3 is CASSKGGGYEQYV. The CDR3, as DNA: TGTGCCAGCAGCAAAGGGGGCGGTTACGAGCAGTACGTC.

The genes are TRBV13 and TRBJ2-7; 9 bases line up with TRBD2. Germline loops: CDR1 PRHDT, CDR2 FYEKMQ (reference sequence). Trimming took 5 bases from V and 0 from J; bases not matched to a gene: 14. This CDR3 is 18 amino acids long. CDR3 coding DNA: TGTGCCAGCAGCGGGCAGGCCCGCAGCGGGGGGTACTCCTACGAGCAGTACTTC. Its translation is CASSGQARSGGYSYEQYF.

The rearrangement uses TRBV15 and TRBJ2-7; unclear D gene. This CDR3 has 16 residues. V lost 0 bases and J lost 2, with 14 bases in between. The V gene's germline CDR1 is LNHNV and CDR2 YYDKDF (reference sequence). The DNA for the CDR3 is TGTGCCACCAGCAGAGATCGAGGCTCGCCCCCCTACGAGCAGTACTTC. This sequence encodes CATSRDRGSPPYEQYF.

The chain uses TRBV29-1 and TRBJ2-1; D remains unclear. CDR1 is SQVTM, CDR2 ANQGSEA, per germline. The V end was cut by 1 base, the J end by 4 bases, with 11 bases between. CDR3 length: 14 amino acids. CDR3 bases: TGCAGCGTTGAAGGGCAGAGGAGTTACAATGAGCAGTTCTTC. Its protein product is CSVEGQRSYNEQFF.